Sequencing of this T cell receptor beta chain was carried out in a study of T-cell memory formation after mild COVID-19. The germline CDR1 and CDR2 sequences are SGHNT and YENEEA. V was cut by 0 bases and J by 10 bases, with 13 bases left in between. The CDR3 is 14 amino acids. TCRdb reanalysed the 5' RACE reads using MiXCR and keeps one entry per CDR3 protein. The table lists about 140,000 distinct CDR3 sequences, approximately 26% of them singletons. This TCR came from an adult woman who had mild COVID-19 (a few samples of this study predate the infection). Cell type and time point are not known. This rearrangement joins TRBV11-3 to TRBJ2-4, with TRBD2 as a possible D gene (5 bases). The sample consisted of PBMCs or a T cell subset sorted from them (not recorded which). CDR3 nucleotide sequence: TGTGCCAGCAGCTTAGATCTCCAGGCGGGTATTCAGTACTTC. Its translation is CASSLDLQAGIQYF.